The 5 T cell receptor beta chains below all came from one sample that was sequenced in a study of cytomegalovirus exposure and HLA in healthy donors. It was with 60 Vbeta and 13 Jbeta primers that the PCR ran. Assay: immunoSEQ multiplex PCR; the TCRdb copy retains only in-frame clones and omits some. The sample has roughly 100,000 clones, about two thirds seen once. The sequenced sample consisted of PBMCs. Receptor source: a boy between 10 and 17 years old in good health and CMV-seronegative.

The CDR3 region is CASSPPTGLGTEAFF. The CDR3 DNA reads TGTGCCAGCAGCCCACCGACAGGCTTGGGCACTGAAGCTTTCTTT. This chain links TRBV7-8 with TRBJ1-1; D is perhaps TRBD1 (6 bases). CDR1 is SGHVS, CDR2 FQNEAQ, per germline. The length of the CDR3 is 15 residues. The germline V and J ends were trimmed by 5 bases and 4 bases, with 17 bases remaining between them.

Concerning this clone: Other DNA sequences from this sample encode an identical CDR3 as well. The rearrangement joins TRBV5-1 to TRBJ2-1, with 10 bases matching TRBD2. Unmatched junction bases numbered 5, after V lost 1 base and J lost 7 bases. The CDR3 loop spans 15 amino acids. Germline CDR1 reads SGHRS; CDR2 reads YFSETQ. The CDR3 region has the DNA TGCGCCAGCAGCTTGAGCACTAGCGGGATAAATGAGCAGTTCTTC. It codes for CASSLSTSGINEQFF.

The chain links TRBV11-2 to TRBJ2-5; D unclear. The germline gives CDR1 SGHAT, CDR2 FQNNGV. V dropped 5 bases and J dropped 0 bases, with 4 bases sitting between them. This CDR3 has 12 amino acids. CDR3 DNA sequence: TGTGCCAGCAGCCTGTACCAAGAGACCCAGTACTTC. Amino acid sequence: CASSLYQETQYF.

This clone turned up a few times. The rearrangement joins TRBV5-1 to TRBJ1-4; 7 bases line up with TRBD1. The germline CDR1 and CDR2 sequences are SGHRS and YFSETQ. This CDR3 is built from 14 residues. The ends lost 0 bases at V and 4 bases at J; junction bases unmatched: 0. The CDR3 is CASSLGDSNEKLFF. CDR3 nucleotides: TGCGCCAGCAGCTTGGGGGACAGTAATGAAAAACTGTTTTTT.

The chain has TRBV2 and TRBJ1-3, with 8 bases that match TRBD1. From germline, CDR1 is SNHLY and CDR2 FYNNEI. The CDR3 contains 16 residues. With 4 bases clipped from V and 2 bases from J, the junction kept 7 bases outside the gene matches. The CDR3 nucleotides are TGTGCCAGCAGTGCGGACAGGGCCGTAACTGGAAACACCATATATTTT. This gives the protein CASSADRAVTGNTIYF.